The 14 T cell receptor beta chains given below trace back to one sample, sequenced in a study of T cell changes during pregnancy in multiple sclerosis. Sequenced by immunoSEQ multiplex PCR; TCRdb stores in-frame clones only, minus some. The sample holds approximately 120,000 clones; 90% to 98% are singletons and the top ten take 0.4% to 0.5%. The material was peripheral blood, obtained after pregnancy. These receptors were collected from a female donor with multiple sclerosis, enrolled in a pregnancy study.

This clone was recorded once. The chain has TRBV5-5 and TRBJ2-7; the D gene is possibly TRBD1 (5 bases). There are 14 residues in the CDR3. Germline V lookup: CDR1 SGHKS, CDR2 YYEKEE (reference sequence). V was pared by 0 bases and J by 2 bases, with 9 bases between. Here the CDR3 reads CASSLGLTAYEQYF. The CDR3 region has the DNA TGTGCCAGCAGCTTGGGACTGACAGCCTACGAGCAGTACTTC.

This chain joins TRBV27 and TRBJ2-3, with D perhaps matching TRBD1 (5 bases). Germline-derived CDR1 and CDR2 are MNHEY and SMNVEV (reference sequence). This CDR3 contains 15 residues. Trimming pared 0 bases from V and 2 bases from J, leaving 9 bases between. This CDR3 reads CASSLSRQSTDTQYF. CDR3 bases: TGTGCCAGCAGTTTATCGCGACAGTCCACAGATACGCAGTATTTT.

This chain connects TRBV7-3 to TRBJ2-3; D may be TRBD1 (6 bases). The CDR3 runs 14 residues. Germline V CDR1 and CDR2: SGHTA, FQGTGA. V lost 3 bases and J 6 bases, leaving 13 bases between the germline ends. The CDR3 reads CASSLLQGGDTQYF. The CDR3 DNA reads TGTGCCAGCAGCTTGTTACAGGGCGGGGATACGCAGTATTTT.

Regarding this clone: One end of the junction varies from germline; a read error may be responsible. This rearrangement joins TRBV2 to TRBJ2-5; D may be TRBD2 (6 bases). The germline V gene encodes CDR1 SNHLY and CDR2 FYNNEI. The CDR3 has 16 residues. CDR3 DNA sequence: TGTGCCAGCAGCGAAGATGTCGGGAGTGGCCTAGAGACCCAGTACTTC. Protein sequence: CASSEDVGSGLETQYF.

J is TRBJ2-3 and V is TRBV5-3; no firm D call. TRBV5-3 is sorted into the ORF group, with uncertain function. The CDR3 length is 14 residues. The ends were cut back, 2 bases at V and 6 bases at J, with 13 bases in the middle. CDR3: CARSFTGVLDTQYF. In DNA, the CDR3 is TGTGCCAGAAGCTTTACTGGTGTGCTGGATACGCAGTATTTT.

Here the CDR3 DNA reads TGTGCCAGTAGTGGAGGACAGGGTGGAAACACTGAAGCTTTCTTT. The encoded protein is CASSGGQGGNTEAFF. The genes are TRBV19 and TRBJ1-1; 8 bases fit TRBD1. CDR1 is LNHDA, CDR2 SQIVND, per germline (reference sequence). V was clipped by 5 bases and J by 2 bases; unmatched bases: 7. The CDR3 contains 15 residues.

The rearrangement joins TRBV4-2 to TRBJ2-7; D call uncertain. The length of the CDR3 is 15 residues. Germline assignment: CDR1 LGHNA and CDR2 YNFKEQ. The ends were cut back, 1 base at V and 4 bases at J, with 14 bases in the middle. CDR3 coding DNA: TGTGCCAGCAGCCAAGTTGAACAAGTCGAATACGAGCAGTACTTC. It is translated as CASSQVEQVEYEQYF.

The chain employs TRBV13 and TRBJ2-1, with TRBD2 identical over 10 bases. The V gene's germline CDR1 is PRHDT and CDR2 FYEKMQ (reference sequence). After removal of 4 bases from V and 4 bases from J, the junction contained 10 bases not matched to a gene. The CDR3 is made up of 17 amino acids. DNA of the CDR3: TGTGCCAGCAGCTCGCGGCTAGCGGGAGTGGGGTACAATGAGCAGTTCTTC. The encoded protein is CASSSRLAGVGYNEQFF.

This sequence joins TRBV11-2 and TRBJ1-1; D is unclear. Germline-derived CDR1 and CDR2 are SGHAT and FQNNGV. Trimming took off 1 base at V and 0 bases at J, with 9 bases between the two ends. The length of the CDR3 is 15 residues. This CDR3 is CASSLGHGVNTEAFF. CDR3 DNA sequence: TGTGCCAGCAGCTTAGGTCACGGAGTGAACACTGAAGCTTTCTTT.

This clone came up once. CDR3 sequence: CASMPQFNTGELFF. In DNA, the CDR3 is TGTGCCAGTATGCCACAGTTTAACACCGGGGAGCTGTTTTTT. J is TRBJ2-2 and V is TRBV19, with D uncertain. CDR1 and CDR2 (germline): LNHDA, SQIVND (reference sequence). Trimming pared 7 bases from V and 2 bases from J, leaving 11 bases between. This CDR3 contains 14 residues.

The chain's CDR3 is CASSFQGSGEQYF. The CDR3 nucleotides are TGTGCCAGCAGCTTCCAGGGGAGCGGCGAGCAGTACTTC. The chain carries TRBV7-2 and TRBJ2-7; perhaps TRBD1 as D (6 bases). The V and J ends lost 3 bases and 6 bases respectively, with 12 bases between them. CDR3 length: 13 residues. Looked up from germline, CDR1 is SGHTA and CDR2 is FQGNSA.

V usage is TRBV7-2 and J usage is TRBJ2-1, with 12 bases matching TRBD2. V dropped 1 base and J dropped 15; count of bases not matched to a gene: 10. Germline V gene sequence: CDR1 SGHTA, CDR2 FQGNSA. The CDR3 has 15 amino acids. The CDR3: CASSLDPFTSGRRFF. The CDR3 nucleotides read TGTGCCAGCAGCTTAGACCCCTTTACTAGCGGGAGGAGGTTCTTC.

The rearrangement joins TRBV12-5 to TRBJ2-5, with 8 bases matching TRBD1. The CDR3 extends over 16 amino acids. Looked up from germline, CDR1 is LGHNT and CDR2 is FRNRAP. After removal of 4 bases from V and 3 bases from J, the junction contained 10 bases not matched to a gene. The CDR3 bases are TGTGCTAGTGGTTCCCTCCCGACAGGGGAGGAAGAGACCCAGTACTTC. Protein product: CASGSLPTGEEETQYF. The variable domain in full, with the rest retrieved from reference TRBV12-5 and TRBJ2-5, is DARVTQTPRHKVTEMGQEVTMRCQPILGHNTVFWYRQTMMQGLELLAYFRNRAPLDDSGMPKDRFSAEMPDATLATLKIQPSEPRDSAVYFCASGSLPTGEEETQYFGPGTRLLVL.

The chain couples TRBV9 to TRBJ2-5; D is possibly TRBD2 (6 bases). This CDR3 contains 15 residues. Germline CDR1 SGDLS, CDR2 YYNGEE. V lost 3 bases and J lost 5, with 17 bases in between. The CDR3 sequence is CASSDNSMGRETQYF. CDR3 nucleotide sequence: TGTGCCAGCAGCGATAATTCTATGGGGAGGGAGACCCAGTACTTC.